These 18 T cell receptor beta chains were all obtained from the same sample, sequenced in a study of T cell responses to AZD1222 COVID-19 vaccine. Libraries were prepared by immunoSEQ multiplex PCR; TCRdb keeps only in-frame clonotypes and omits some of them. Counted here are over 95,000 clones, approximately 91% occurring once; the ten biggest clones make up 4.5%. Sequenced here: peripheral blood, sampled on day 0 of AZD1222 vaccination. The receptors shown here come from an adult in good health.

CDR3 region: CASSLAGGSGERFF. Here the CDR3 DNA reads TGTGCCAGCAGCTTAGCGGGGGGATCAGGGGAACGTTTCTTT. The V call is TRBV7-6, the J call TRBJ1-1, with a tentative D call TRBD1 (6 bases). Trimming took 0 bases from V and 13 from J, leaving 18 bases between them. The CDR3 runs 14 residues. Germline V CDR1 and CDR2: SGHVS, FNYEAQ.

The chain's CDR3 is CASSQAAGGRREQFF. CDR3 nucleotide sequence: TGTGCCAGCAGCCAAGCAGCGGGGGGGCGCCGGGAGCAGTTCTTC. The rearrangement joins TRBV4-2 to TRBJ2-1; 10 nucleotides line up with TRBD2. This CDR3 has 15 residues. CDR1 is LGHNA and CDR2 is YNFKEQ in the germline V gene. J gave up 10 bases and V 1 base, and 7 bases lay outside the gene matches.

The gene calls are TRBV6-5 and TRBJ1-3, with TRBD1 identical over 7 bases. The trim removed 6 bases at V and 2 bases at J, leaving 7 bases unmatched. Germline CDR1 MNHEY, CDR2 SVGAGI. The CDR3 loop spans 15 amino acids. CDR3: CASSITGTAGNTIYF. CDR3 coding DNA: TGTGCCAGCAGCATAACCGGGACAGCTGGAAACACCATATATTTT.

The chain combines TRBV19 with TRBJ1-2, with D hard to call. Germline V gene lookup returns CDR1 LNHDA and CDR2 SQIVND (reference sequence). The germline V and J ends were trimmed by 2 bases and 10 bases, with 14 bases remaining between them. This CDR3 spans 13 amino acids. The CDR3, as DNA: TGTGCCAGTAGTATACCCCGGGGAGGAACCTACACCTTC. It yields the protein CASSIPRGGTYTF.

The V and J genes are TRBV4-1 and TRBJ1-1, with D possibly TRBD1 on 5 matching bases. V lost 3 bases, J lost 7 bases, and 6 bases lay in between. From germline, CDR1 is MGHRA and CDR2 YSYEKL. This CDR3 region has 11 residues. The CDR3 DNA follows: TGCGCCAGCAGCCAGGGGCTTGAAGCTTTCTTT. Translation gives CASSQGLEAFF.

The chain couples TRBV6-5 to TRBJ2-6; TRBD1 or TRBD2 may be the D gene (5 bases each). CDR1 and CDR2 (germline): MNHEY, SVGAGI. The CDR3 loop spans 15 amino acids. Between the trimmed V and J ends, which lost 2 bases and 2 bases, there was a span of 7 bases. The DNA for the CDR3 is TGTGCCAGCAGTTACAGGGGAGCTGGGGCCAACGTCCTGACTTTC. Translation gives CASSYRGAGANVLTF.

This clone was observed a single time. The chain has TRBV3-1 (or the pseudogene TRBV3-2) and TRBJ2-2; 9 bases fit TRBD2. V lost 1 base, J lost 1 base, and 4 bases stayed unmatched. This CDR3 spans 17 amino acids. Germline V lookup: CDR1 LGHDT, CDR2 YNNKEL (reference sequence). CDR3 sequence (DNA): TGTGCCAGCAGCCAAGGTTTAGCGGGGGTGAACACCGGGGAGCTGTTTTTT. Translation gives CASSQGLAGVNTGELFF.

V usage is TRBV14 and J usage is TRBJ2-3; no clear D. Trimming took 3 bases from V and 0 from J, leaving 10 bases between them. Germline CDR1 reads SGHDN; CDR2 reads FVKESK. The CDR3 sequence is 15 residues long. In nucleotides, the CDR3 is TGTGCCAGCAGCCATTTCGTAGTTAGCACAGATACGCAGTATTTT. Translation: CASSHFVVSTDTQYF.

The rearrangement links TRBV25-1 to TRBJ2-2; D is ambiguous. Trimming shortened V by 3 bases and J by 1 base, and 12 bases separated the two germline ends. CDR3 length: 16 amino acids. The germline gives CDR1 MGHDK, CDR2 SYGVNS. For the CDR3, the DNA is TGTGCCAGCAGTGAGTCACCGAAAATGAACACCGGGGAGCTGTTTTTT. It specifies CASSESPKMNTGELFF. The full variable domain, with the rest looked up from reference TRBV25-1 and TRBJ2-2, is EADIYQTPRYLVIGTGKKITLECSQTMGHDKMYWYQQDPGMELHLIHYSYGVNSTEKGDLSSESTVSRIRTEHFPLTLESARPSHTSQYLCASSESPKMNTGELFFGEGSRLTVL.

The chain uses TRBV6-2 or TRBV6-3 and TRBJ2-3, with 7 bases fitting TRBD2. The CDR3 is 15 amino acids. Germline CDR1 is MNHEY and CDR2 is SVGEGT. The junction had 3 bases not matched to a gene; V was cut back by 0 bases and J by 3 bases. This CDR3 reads CASSYSVGGTDTQYF. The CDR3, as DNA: TGTGCCAGCAGTTACTCGGTGGGGGGGACAGATACGCAGTATTTT.

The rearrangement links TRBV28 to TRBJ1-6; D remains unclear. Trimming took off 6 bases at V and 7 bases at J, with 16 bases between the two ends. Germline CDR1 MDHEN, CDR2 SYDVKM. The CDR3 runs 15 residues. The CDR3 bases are TGTGCCAGCAGCTCCTCTTCGGTGGGGAATTCACCCCTCCACTTT. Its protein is CASSSSSVGNSPLHF.

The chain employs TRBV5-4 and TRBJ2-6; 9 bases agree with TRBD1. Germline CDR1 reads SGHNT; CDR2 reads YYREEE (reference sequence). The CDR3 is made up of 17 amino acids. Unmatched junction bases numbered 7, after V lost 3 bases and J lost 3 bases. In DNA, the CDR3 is TGTGCCAGCAGCTCGGGGACAGGGATGTTTGGGGCCAACGTCCTGACTTTC. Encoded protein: CASSSGTGMFGANVLTF. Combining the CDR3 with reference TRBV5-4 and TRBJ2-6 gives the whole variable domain ETGVTQSPTHLIKTRGQQVTLRCSSQSGHNTVSWYQQALGQGPQFIFQYYREEENGRGNFPPRFSGLQFPNYSSELNVNALELDDSALYLCASSSGTGMFGANVLTFGAGSRLTVL.

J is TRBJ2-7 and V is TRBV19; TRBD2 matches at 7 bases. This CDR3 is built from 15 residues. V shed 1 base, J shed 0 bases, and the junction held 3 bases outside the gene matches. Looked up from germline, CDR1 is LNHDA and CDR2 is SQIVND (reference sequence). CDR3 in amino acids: CASSIARGSSYEQYF. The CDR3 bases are TGTGCCAGTAGTATAGCGCGGGGGTCCTCCTACGAGCAGTACTTC.

This CDR3 reads CAWSVHTNYGYTF. The CDR3 region has the DNA TGTGCCTGGAGTGTACACACTAACTATGGCTACACCTTC. The chain employs TRBV30 and TRBJ1-2; D unresolved. V was trimmed by 0 bases and J by 0 bases, leaving 5 bases between them. Germline V gene sequence: CDR1 GTSNPN, CDR2 SVGIG (reference sequence). CDR3 length equals 13 residues.

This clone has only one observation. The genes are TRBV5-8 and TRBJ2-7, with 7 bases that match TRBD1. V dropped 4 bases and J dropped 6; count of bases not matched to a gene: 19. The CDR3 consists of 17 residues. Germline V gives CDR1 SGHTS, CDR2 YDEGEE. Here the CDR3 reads CASSEQGTLISRGEQYF. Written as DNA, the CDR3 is TGTGCCAGCAGCGAACAGGGGACCCTTATATCCCGCGGCGAGCAGTACTTC.

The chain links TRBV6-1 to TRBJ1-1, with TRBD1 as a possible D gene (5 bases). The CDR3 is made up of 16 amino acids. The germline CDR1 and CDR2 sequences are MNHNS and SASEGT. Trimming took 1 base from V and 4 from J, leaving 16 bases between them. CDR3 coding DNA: TGTGCCAGCAGTGAAGATCCGGGACGGATCATCACTGAAGCTTTCTTT. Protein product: CASSEDPGRIITEAFF.

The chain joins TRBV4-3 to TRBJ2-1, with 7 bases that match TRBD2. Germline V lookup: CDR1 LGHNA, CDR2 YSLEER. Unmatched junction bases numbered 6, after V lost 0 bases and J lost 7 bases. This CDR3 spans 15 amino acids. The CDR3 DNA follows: TGCGCCAGCAGCCAAGACGTAACTAGCGTGAATGAGCAGTTCTTC. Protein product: CASSQDVTSVNEQFF.

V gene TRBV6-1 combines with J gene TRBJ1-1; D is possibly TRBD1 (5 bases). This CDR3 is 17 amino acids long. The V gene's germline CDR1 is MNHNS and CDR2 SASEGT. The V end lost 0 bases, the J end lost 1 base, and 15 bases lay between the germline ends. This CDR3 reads CASSEAYRGVKNTEAFF. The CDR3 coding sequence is TGTGCCAGCAGTGAAGCGTACCGGGGGGTTAAGAACACTGAAGCTTTCTTT.